The clone carrying this T cell receptor beta chain was seen more than once but under ten times. No antigen is known for it. This sample was included in a study of CD8 T cells in ankylosing spondylitis. General observations from the study: Disease-linked clones reportedly concentrated significantly in matched ankylosing spondylitis synovial fluid. CD8+ cells made up the disease-linked clones, which were relatively rare in peripheral blood. In reactive arthritis synovial fluid and blood, some motif variants had been reported before. A motif of eight highly homologous TCR beta variants was seen as apparently characteristic of ankylosing spondylitis blood.

Each TCR beta library was made by quantitative 5'-RACE that incorporated molecular barcodes. TCRdb recomputed calls from the 5' RACE reads with MiXCR, one row per CDR3 protein. The table has 700,000 to 850,000 distinct CDR3 sequences, roughly 12% seen once. The sequence derives from a male donor with ankylosing spondylitis. Sequencing used blood, either unsorted or a sorted T cell fraction (not recorded which).

The CDR3 DNA follows: TGTGCCAGCAGCTGGGGTCAACGGGGCGAGCAGTACTTC. Translation: CASSWGQRGEQYF. The chain employs TRBV7-2 and TRBJ2-7; a weak D match, TRBD2 (5 bases). This CDR3 has 13 amino acids. The germline gives CDR1 SGHTA, CDR2 FQGNSA. The V end lost 4 bases, the J end lost 6 bases, and 13 bases lay between the germline ends.